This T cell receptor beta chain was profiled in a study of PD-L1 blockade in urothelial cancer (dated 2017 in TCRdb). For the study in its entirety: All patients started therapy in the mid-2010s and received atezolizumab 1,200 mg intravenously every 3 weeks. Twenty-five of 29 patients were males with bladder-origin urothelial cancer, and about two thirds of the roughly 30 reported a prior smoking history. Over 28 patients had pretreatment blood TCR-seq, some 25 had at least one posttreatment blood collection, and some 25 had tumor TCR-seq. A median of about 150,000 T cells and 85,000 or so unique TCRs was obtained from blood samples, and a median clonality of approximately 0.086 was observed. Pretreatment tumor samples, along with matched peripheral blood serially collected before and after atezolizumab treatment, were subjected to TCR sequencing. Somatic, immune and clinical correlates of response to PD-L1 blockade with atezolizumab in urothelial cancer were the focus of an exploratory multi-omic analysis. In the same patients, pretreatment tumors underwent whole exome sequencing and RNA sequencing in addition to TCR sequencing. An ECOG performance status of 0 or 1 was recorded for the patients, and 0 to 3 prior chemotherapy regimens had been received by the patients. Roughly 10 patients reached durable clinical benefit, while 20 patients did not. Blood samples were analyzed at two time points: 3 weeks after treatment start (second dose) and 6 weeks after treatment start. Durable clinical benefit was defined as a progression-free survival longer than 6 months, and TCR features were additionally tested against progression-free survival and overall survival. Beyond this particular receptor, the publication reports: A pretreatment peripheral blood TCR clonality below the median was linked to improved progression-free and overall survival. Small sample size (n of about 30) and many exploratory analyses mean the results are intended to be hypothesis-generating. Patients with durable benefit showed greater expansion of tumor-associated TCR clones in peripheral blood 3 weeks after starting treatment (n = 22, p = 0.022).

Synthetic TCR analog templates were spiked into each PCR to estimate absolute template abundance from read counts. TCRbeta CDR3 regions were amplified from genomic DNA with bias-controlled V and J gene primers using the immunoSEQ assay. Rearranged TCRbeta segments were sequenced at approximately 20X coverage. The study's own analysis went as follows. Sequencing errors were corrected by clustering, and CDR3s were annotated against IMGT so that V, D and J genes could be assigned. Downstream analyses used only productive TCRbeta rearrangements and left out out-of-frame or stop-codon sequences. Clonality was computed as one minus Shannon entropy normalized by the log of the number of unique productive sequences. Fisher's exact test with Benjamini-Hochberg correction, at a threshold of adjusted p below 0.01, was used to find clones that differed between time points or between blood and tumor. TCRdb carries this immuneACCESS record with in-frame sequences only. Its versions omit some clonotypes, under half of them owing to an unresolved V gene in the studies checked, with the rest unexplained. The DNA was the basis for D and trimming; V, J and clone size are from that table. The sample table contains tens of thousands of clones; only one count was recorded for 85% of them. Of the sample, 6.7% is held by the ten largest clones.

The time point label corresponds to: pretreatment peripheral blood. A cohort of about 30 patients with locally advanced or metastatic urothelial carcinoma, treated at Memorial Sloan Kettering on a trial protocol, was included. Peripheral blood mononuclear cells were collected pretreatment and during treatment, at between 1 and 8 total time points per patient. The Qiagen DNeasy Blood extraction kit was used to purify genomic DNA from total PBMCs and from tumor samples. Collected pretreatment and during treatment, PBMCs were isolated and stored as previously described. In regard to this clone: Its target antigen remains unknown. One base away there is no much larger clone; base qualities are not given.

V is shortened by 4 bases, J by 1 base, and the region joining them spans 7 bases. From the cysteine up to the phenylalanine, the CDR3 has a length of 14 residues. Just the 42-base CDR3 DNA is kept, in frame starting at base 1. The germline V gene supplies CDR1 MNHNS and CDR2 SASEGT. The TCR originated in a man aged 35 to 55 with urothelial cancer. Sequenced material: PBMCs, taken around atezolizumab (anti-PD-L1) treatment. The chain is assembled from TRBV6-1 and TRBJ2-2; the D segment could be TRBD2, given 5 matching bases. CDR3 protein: CASSGGVNTGELFF. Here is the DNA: TGTGCCAGCAGTGGGGGAGTGAACACCGGGGAGCTGTTTTTT.